The next 14 T cell receptor beta chains were all read from a single sample in a study of cytomegalovirus exposure and HLA in healthy donors (dated by TCRdb to the late 2010s). Receptor libraries were prepared by the immunoSEQ multiplex PCR assay. The multiplex PCR relied on a mix of 60 forward primers for TCR Vbeta segments and 13 reverse primers for TCR Jbeta segments. TCRdb stores this immuneACCESS table with in-frame sequences only. Part of the clones is absent; in the studies checked, under half of the shortfall reflects unresolved V genes, and no reason is known for the rest. The sample table lists more than 150,000 clones, roughly 80% of them with a count of one. Of the sample, under 8.5% is held by the ten largest clones. The sequencing sample was made of PBMCs. The receptors shown here come from a woman aged 45 to 65 in good health and CMV-seropositive.

The chain has TRBV27 and TRBJ2-3; maybe TRBD2 (5 bases). CDR1 and CDR2 (germline): MNHEY, SMNVEV (reference sequence). Trimming removed 2 bases at V and 6 bases at J, with 18 bases between. CDR3 size: 16 residues. The DNA for the CDR3 is TGTGCCAGCAGTTTACGGGCGGGTCGATCGCAGGATACGCAGTATTTT. Encoded protein: CASSLRAGRSQDTQYF.

J is TRBJ1-1 and V is TRBV9; D perhaps matches TRBD1 (6 bases). Per the germline V gene, CDR1 is SGDLS and CDR2 is YYNGEE. The V gene lost 0 bases and the J gene lost 0 bases, with 9 bases spanning the gap. The CDR3 extends over 15 amino acids. The DNA of the CDR3 is TGTGCCAGCAGCGTAGGGACAGAACTGAACACTGAAGCTTTCTTT. Its protein product is CASSVGTELNTEAFF.

In this sample, this clone turned up a few times. This chain connects TRBV28 to TRBJ1-1; D possibly corresponds to TRBD1 (5 bases). The V end was cut by 1 base, the J end by 4 bases, with 13 bases between. The CDR3 spans 15 residues. Per germline, CDR1 MDHEN and CDR2 SYDVKM. Written as DNA, the CDR3 is TGTGCCAGCAGTTTATCAGCCCGGGGGGGCACTGAAGCTTTCTTT. Its translation: CASSLSARGGTEAFF. Together with reference TRBV28 and TRBJ1-1, the CDR3 gives the full variable domain: DVKVTQSSRYLVKRTGEKVFLECVQDMDHENMFWYRQDPGLGLRLIYFSYDVKMKEKGDIPEGYSVSREKKERFSLILESASTNQTSMYLCASSLSARGGTEAFFGQGTRLTVV.

The chain links TRBV7-2 to TRBJ2-7; a possible D gene is TRBD1 (5 bases). V shed 5 bases and J shed 3 bases, with 14 bases lying between them. The CDR3 runs to 14 residues. Germline V CDR1 and CDR2: SGHTA, FQGNSA. CDR3 sequence reads: CASSIRQRIYEQYF. The CDR3 DNA reads TGTGCCAGCAGCATTAGACAGAGAATCTACGAGCAGTACTTC.

The chain has TRBV6-6 and TRBJ1-5, with no clear D. Between the trimmed V and J ends, which lost 6 bases and 7 bases, there was a span of 13 bases. This CDR3 has 13 residues. Germline CDR1 MNHNY, CDR2 SVGAGI (reference sequence). The CDR3 here is CASSIDSWQPQHF. In nucleotides, the CDR3 is TGTGCCAGCAGCATTGACTCGTGGCAGCCCCAGCATTTT.

Note on this clone: The sample has other DNA sequences that encode this CDR3 too. The chain carries TRBV30 and TRBJ1-1; D may be TRBD1 (5 bases). The V end was cut by 2 bases, the J end by 2 bases, with 9 bases between. The CDR3 loop spans 13 amino acids. CDR1 and CDR2 (germline): GTSNPN, SVGIG (reference sequence). The CDR3 region has the DNA TGTGCCTGGAGTCTTACAGGTAACACTGAAGCTTTCTTT. Encoded protein: CAWSLTGNTEAFF.

This clone was counted a single time. The genes are TRBV27 and TRBJ2-3, with D maybe TRBD2 (6 bases). CDR1 is MNHEY and CDR2 is SMNVEV in the germline V gene (reference sequence). V gave up 3 bases and J gave up 4 bases, with 11 bases separating them. The CDR3 has 14 amino acids. The CDR3 sequence is CASSFGGWADTQYF. The CDR3 DNA is TGTGCCAGCAGTTTCGGGGGTTGGGCAGATACGCAGTATTTT.

The chain employs TRBV5-5 and TRBJ2-3; TRBD2 is a possible D gene (7 bases). Trimming took off 7 bases at V and 2 bases at J, with 14 bases between the two ends. Germline CDR1 is SGHKS and CDR2 is YYEKEE (reference sequence). The CDR3 has 14 amino acids. CDR3: CASERGGDTDTQYF. The CDR3 DNA sequence: TGTGCCAGCGAGAGGGGGGGGGACACAGATACGCAGTATTTT.

The rearrangement uses TRBV15 and TRBJ2-3; 7 bases line up with TRBD2. V was clipped by 0 bases and J by 5 bases; unmatched bases: 5. CDR1 LNHNV and CDR2 YYDKDF come from the germline V gene (reference sequence). The CDR3 is made up of 15 amino acids. Written as DNA, the CDR3 is TGTGCCACCAGCAGAGATGGGGGGGTCATAGATACGCAGTATTTT. Translated, it gives CATSRDGGVIDTQYF.

The chain couples TRBV19 to TRBJ2-1, with 7 bases that match TRBD2. The CDR3 is made up of 13 amino acids. V trimming: 5 bases; J trimming: 4 bases; junction bases outside the gene matches: 2. Germline CDR1 LNHDA, CDR2 SQIVND (reference sequence). For the CDR3, the DNA is TGTGCCAGTAGTTGGGGGGGTTACAATGAGCAGTTCTTC. The encoded protein is CASSWGGYNEQFF.

The rearrangement uses TRBV6-5 and TRBJ2-1, with 7 positions matching TRBD2. There are 14 residues in the CDR3. With 6 bases clipped from V and 5 bases from J, the junction kept 7 bases outside the gene matches. Germline values: CDR1 MNHEY, CDR2 SVGAGI. In DNA form, the CDR3 reads TGTGCCAGCAGCCGTGGGACTACCAACAATGAGCAGTTCTTC. Translation gives CASSRGTTNNEQFF.

Note on this clone: Distinct nucleotide sequences in the sample also encode this CDR3. The chain couples TRBV6-1 to TRBJ1-1, with D perhaps TRBD1 (5 bases). Germline assignment: CDR1 MNHNS and CDR2 SASEGT. Trimming stripped 1 base from V and 1 base from J, with 7 bases between. The CDR3 runs to 14 residues. The CDR3 nucleotides are TGTGCCAGCAGTGAAGGGGGGGGGAACACTGAAGCTTTCTTT. Its translation: CASSEGGGNTEAFF.

This CDR3 reads CASSFRGLGTGELFF. As DNA, the CDR3 is TGTGCCAGCAGTTTCAGGGGGCTCGGTACCGGGGAGCTGTTTTTT. The chain employs TRBV27 and TRBJ2-2; TRBD1 aligns across 8 bases. With 3 bases clipped from V and 5 bases from J, the junction kept 5 bases outside the gene matches. Germline CDR1 is MNHEY and CDR2 is SMNVEV (reference sequence). The CDR3 runs 15 residues.

The CDR3 is CASGQLQGDNSPLHF. The CDR3 nucleotides read TGTGCCAGCGGACAACTCCAGGGGGATAATTCACCCCTCCACTTT. The gene calls are TRBV19 and TRBJ1-6; TRBD1 matches at 7 bases. The ends lost 9 bases at V and 5 bases at J; junction bases unmatched: 10. The length of the CDR3 is 15 residues. Germline lookup yields CDR1 LNHDA and CDR2 SQIVND (reference sequence).